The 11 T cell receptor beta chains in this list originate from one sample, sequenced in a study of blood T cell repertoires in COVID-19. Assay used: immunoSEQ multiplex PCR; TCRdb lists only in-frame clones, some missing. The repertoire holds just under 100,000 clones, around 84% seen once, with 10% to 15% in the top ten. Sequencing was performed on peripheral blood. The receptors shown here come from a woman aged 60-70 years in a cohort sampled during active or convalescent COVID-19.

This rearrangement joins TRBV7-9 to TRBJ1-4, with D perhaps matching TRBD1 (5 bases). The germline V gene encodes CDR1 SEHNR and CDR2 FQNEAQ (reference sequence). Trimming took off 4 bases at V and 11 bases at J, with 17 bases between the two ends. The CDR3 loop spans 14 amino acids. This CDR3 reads CASSSPAGLPKLFF. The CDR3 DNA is TGTGCCAGCAGCTCCCCGGCAGGGCTCCCGAAACTGTTTTTT.

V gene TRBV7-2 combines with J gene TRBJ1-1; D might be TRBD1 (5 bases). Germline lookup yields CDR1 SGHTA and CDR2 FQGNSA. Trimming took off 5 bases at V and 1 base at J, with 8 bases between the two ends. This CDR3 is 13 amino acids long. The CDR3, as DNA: TGTGCCAGCAGCCGACAGAGGAACACTGAAGCTTTCTTT. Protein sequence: CASSRQRNTEAFF.

The CDR3, as DNA: TGTGCCAGCAGCCAAGATCTCGGGGGAATAGTGAACACTGAAGCTTTCTTT. The encoded protein is CASSQDLGGIVNTEAFF. The chain links TRBV4-2 to TRBJ1-1, with D perhaps TRBD1 (5 bases). The germline gives CDR1 LGHNA, CDR2 YNFKEQ. The V end was cut by 0 bases, the J end by 0 bases, with 14 bases between. CDR3 length: 17 residues.

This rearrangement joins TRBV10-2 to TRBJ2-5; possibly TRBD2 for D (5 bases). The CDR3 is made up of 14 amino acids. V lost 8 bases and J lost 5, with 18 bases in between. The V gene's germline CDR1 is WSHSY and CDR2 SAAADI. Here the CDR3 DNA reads TGCGCCAGCGCCCTAGGCGGGCGTCGGGAGACCCAGTACTTC. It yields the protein CASALGGRRETQYF.

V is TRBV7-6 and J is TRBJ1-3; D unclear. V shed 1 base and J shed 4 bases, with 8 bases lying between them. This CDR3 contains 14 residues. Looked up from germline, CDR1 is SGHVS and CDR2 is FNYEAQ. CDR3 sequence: CASSLVAEGNTIYF. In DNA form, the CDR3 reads TGTGCCAGCAGCTTAGTGGCAGAAGGAAACACCATATATTTT.

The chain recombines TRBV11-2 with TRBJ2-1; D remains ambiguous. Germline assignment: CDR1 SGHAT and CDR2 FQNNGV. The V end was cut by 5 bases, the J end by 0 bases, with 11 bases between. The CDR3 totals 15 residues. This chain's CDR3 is CASSVERGSYNEQFF. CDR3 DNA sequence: TGTGCCAGCAGCGTCGAAAGAGGCTCCTACAATGAGCAGTTCTTC.

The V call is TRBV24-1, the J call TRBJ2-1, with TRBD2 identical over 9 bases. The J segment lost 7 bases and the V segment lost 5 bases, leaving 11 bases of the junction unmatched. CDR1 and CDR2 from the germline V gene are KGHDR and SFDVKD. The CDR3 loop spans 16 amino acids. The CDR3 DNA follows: TGTGCCACCAGTGGGCGGGGGGGCCGTTTCGATAATGAGCAGTTCTTC. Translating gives CATSGRGGRFDNEQFF.

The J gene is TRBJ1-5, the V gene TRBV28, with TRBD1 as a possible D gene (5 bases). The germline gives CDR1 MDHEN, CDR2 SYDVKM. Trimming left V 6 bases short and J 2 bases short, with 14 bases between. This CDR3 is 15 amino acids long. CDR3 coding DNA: TGTGCCAGCAGAGCTTGGGGGGAGGGCAATCAGCCCCAGCATTTT. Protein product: CASRAWGEGNQPQHF.

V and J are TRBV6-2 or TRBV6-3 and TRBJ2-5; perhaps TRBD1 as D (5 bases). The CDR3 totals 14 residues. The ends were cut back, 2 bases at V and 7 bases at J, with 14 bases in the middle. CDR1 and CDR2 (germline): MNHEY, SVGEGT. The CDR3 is CASSYPGPQGTQYF. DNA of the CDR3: TGTGCCAGCAGTTACCCCGGGCCCCAGGGGACCCAGTACTTC.

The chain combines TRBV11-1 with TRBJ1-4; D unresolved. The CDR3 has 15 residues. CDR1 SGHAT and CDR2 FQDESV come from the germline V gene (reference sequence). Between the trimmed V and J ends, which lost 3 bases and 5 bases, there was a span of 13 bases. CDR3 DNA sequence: TGTGCCAGCAGCTTGAGAGGCGTTGTGAATGAAAAACTGTTTTTT. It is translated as CASSLRGVVNEKLFF.

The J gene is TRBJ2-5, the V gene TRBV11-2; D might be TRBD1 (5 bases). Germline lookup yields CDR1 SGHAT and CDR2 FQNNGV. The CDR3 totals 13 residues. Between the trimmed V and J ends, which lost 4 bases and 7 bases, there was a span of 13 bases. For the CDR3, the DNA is TGTGCCAGCAGCTCAGGGAATTCGGGGACCCAGTACTTC. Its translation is CASSSGNSGTQYF.